This T cell receptor beta chain is drawn from a study of spatial heterogeneity in lung cancer. Study at large: Each distinct TCR and UMI combination averaged more than ten appearances in raw reads. Study results and limitations: Higher tumor mutation counts went along with higher counts of expanded intratumoral alpha and beta TCRs.

This clonotype is deemed medium-sized. The antigen is not known. MiXCR, applied by TCRdb to the 5' RACE reads, yields one record per CDR3 protein. The sample contains 9,500 to 10,000 distinct CDR3 sequences, 5.5% to 7.5% of which appear only once. Germline V lookup: CDR1 SGHTA, CDR2 FQGNSA. V was pared by 5 bases and J by 8 bases, with 15 bases between. This CDR3 region has 13 residues. Time point defined: sample taken at primary tumor resection. Whole RNA obtained from tumor, nontumor lung or frozen PBMC underwent sequencing without sorting. The specimen comprised lung tumor tissue, sampled at surgery. The chain recombines TRBV7-2 with TRBJ1-1; D unresolved. The sequence came from a female donor with early-stage non-small cell lung cancer. CDR3 amino acids: CASSIKETLEAFF. The CDR3 DNA reads TGTGCCAGCAGCATAAAGGAGACGTTAGAAGCTTTCTTT.